This record concerns one T cell receptor (beta chain) sequence. PCRs each included synthetic TCR analog templates spiked in. Clones were sequenced by immunoSEQ multiplex PCR, and TCRdb holds only the in-frame ones, with some missing. The repertoire has over 45,000 clones, 70% to 90% of them found once; the top ten carry 2.5% to 3.5%. Urothelial carcinoma in patients was locally advanced or metastatic. The trim removed 4 bases at V and 5 bases at J, leaving 9 bases unmatched. There are 16 residues in the CDR3. Germline values: CDR1 MNHNS, CDR2 SASEGT. These data originate in a study of PD-L1 blockade in urothelial cancer. At the level of the study: The study started patients on atezolizumab around 2014, giving 1,200 mg intravenously every 3 weeks. After treatment start, blood was analyzed at 3 weeks (second dose) and at 6 weeks.

This chain uses TRBV6-1 with TRBJ2-1, with 9 bases lining up with TRBD1. Sequencing was performed on PBMCs, taken around atezolizumab (anti-PD-L1) treatment. The source of this sequence is a man in his fifties or sixties with urothelial cancer. The CDR3: CASSAPGQGRHNEQFF. CDR3 bases: TGTGCCAGCAGTGCCCCAGGACAGGGGAGGCACAATGAGCAGTTCTTC.